Detailed here is one TCR gamma chain. Its antigen is still unknown. The mismatch at residue 9 between this DNA's translation and the TCRdb protein of a much larger clone likely reflects a read error; the protein shown is translated from the DNA. The data originate from a study of γδ T cells in repeated Plasmodium falciparum infection. Each sorted gammadelta sample had TRG and TRD chains sequenced. TCRdb redid clone calling on the multiplex PCR reads using CATT. The sample holds a few thousand gamma-chain clones, approximately 3.4% seen once. The CDR3 extends over 19 amino acids. Germline CDR1 and CDR2: GITISATS and ISYDGTV (reference sequence). With V trimmed by 3 bases and J by 4 bases, 12 bases remained unmatched. General observations from the study: In Vdelta2-negative, largely Vdelta1+, gammadelta repertoires, repeated controlled infections appeared to drive clonal selection waves. Vgamma9/Vdelta2+ repertoires stayed stably polyclonal over time and infection.

Bulk repertoires came from Vgamma9/Vdelta2+ or Vdelta2-negative gammadelta T cells flow-sorted from PBMC. This sequence originates from a pool of human donors (malaria-infected and uninfected, not separated). The source material was gamma-delta T cells from blood. V is TRGV9 and J is TRGJP. TCRdb supplies no J gene; here it was assigned by aligning the nucleotide sequence to germline. CDR3 DNA: TGTGCCTTGTGGGAGACGGCTCGTCTCCAAGAGTTGGGCAAAAAAATCAAGGTATTT. It specifies CALWETARLQELGKKIKVF.